Each of the 30 T cell receptor beta chains below was sequenced from the same sample in a study of blood T cell repertoires in COVID-19. The protocol was immunoSEQ multiplex PCR, while the TCRdb copy is restricted to in-frame clones and leaves out a portion. The sample lists 150,000 to 200,000 clones; around nine tenths were seen once. The sequenced sample consisted of peripheral blood. The receptors stem from a man between 65 and 85 years old with acute or convalescent COVID-19.

The gene calls are TRBV3-1 (or the pseudogene TRBV3-2) and TRBJ2-7, with 10 bases fitting TRBD2. Trimming at V came to 4 bases and at J to 9 bases, leaving 6 bases not matched to a gene. The CDR3 is made up of 13 amino acids. Germline V gives CDR1 LGHDT, CDR2 YNNKEL (reference sequence). The DNA for the CDR3 is TGTGCCAGCAGCCTTCAGGCTAGCGGGGGGCAGTACTTC. Amino acid sequence: CASSLQASGGQYF.

The chain carries TRBV25-1 and TRBJ2-1, with 7 positions matching TRBD2. Germline V gives CDR1 MGHDK, CDR2 SYGVNS. CDR3 length: 15 residues. Unmatched junction bases numbered 5, after V lost 4 bases and J lost 2 bases. The CDR3 region has the DNA TGTGCCAGCAGTGGAGAAGGACTAGCCTACAATGAGCAGTTCTTC. Its protein is CASSGEGLAYNEQFF.

The genes are TRBV7-3 and TRBJ1-3; D gene ambiguous. The CDR3 has 15 amino acids. Germline loops: CDR1 SGHTA, CDR2 FQGTGA. Trimming took off 3 bases at V and 2 bases at J, with 11 bases between the two ends. The CDR3 nucleotides read TGTGCCAGCAGCTTGGGTGGGCAAGCTGGAAACACCATATATTTT. Protein sequence: CASSLGGQAGNTIYF.

The genes are TRBV5-4 and TRBJ1-2, with 10 bases fitting TRBD1. The CDR3 runs to 14 residues. The germline V gene encodes CDR1 SGHNT and CDR2 YYREEE (reference sequence). J lost 7 bases, V lost 2 bases, and 5 bases had no gene match. The CDR3: CASSFDRGLGGYTF. CDR3 coding DNA: TGTGCCAGCAGCTTTGACAGGGGGCTCGGTGGCTACACCTTC.

The J gene is TRBJ2-7, the V gene TRBV28, with D perhaps TRBD1 (5 bases). CDR1 MDHEN and CDR2 SYDVKM come from the germline V gene. V lost 11 bases and J lost 5, with 25 bases in between. This CDR3 has 15 residues. The CDR3 here is CASALGHSNSHEQYF. CDR3 in DNA: TGTGCCTCAGCTCTAGGACACAGCAATTCCCACGAGCAGTACTTC.

The chain carries TRBV12-5 and TRBJ2-3, with a tentative D call TRBD2 (5 bases). This CDR3 has 16 amino acids. The ends were cut back, 0 bases at V and 1 base at J, with 11 bases in the middle. CDR1 and CDR2 (germline): LGHNT, FRNRAP. This chain's CDR3 is CASGLVLKLGTDTQYF. The CDR3 bases are TGTGCTAGTGGTTTGGTATTAAAACTAGGCACAGATACGCAGTATTTT.

The gene calls are TRBV2 and TRBJ2-7; TRBD1 aligns across 12 bases. V was pared by 4 bases and J by 0 bases, with 22 bases of the junction left unmatched. Germline V CDR1 and CDR2: SNHLY, FYNNEI. The CDR3 covers 22 residues. CDR3 loop: CASSGRDRGRSFGAGASYEQYF. The CDR3, as DNA: TGTGCCAGCAGTGGCCGGGACAGGGGGCGCTCATTCGGGGCTGGGGCCTCCTACGAGCAGTACTTC.

The chain combines TRBV28 with TRBJ1-2, with a possible D match to TRBD1 (6 bases). CDR3 size: 14 residues. The germline V gene has CDR1 MDHEN and CDR2 SYDVKM. The V and J ends lost 8 bases and 5 bases respectively, with 18 bases between them. The DNA of the CDR3 is TGTGCCAGCGTTCACCGGGACACGCAATATGGCTACACCTTC. Protein: CASVHRDTQYGYTF.

The chain links TRBV19 to TRBJ1-1; TRBD1 agrees at 9 bases. J was trimmed by 3 bases and V by 5 bases; bases with no gene match: 16. The CDR3 covers 18 residues. Germline-derived CDR1 and CDR2 are LNHDA and SQIVND (reference sequence). The CDR3 region is CASSVRGQGLLGDTEAFF. The CDR3 DNA sequence: TGTGCCAGTAGTGTCCGCGGACAGGGGCTCCTCGGGGACACTGAAGCTTTCTTT. The full variable domain, with the rest looked up from reference TRBV19 and TRBJ1-1, is DGGITQSPKYLFRKEGQNVTLSCEQNLNHDAMYWYRQDPGQGLRLIYYSQIVNDFQKGDIAEGYSVSREKKESFPLTVTSAQKNPTAFYLCASSVRGQGLLGDTEAFFGQGTRLTVV.

The chain employs TRBV6-5 and TRBJ2-6, with D unresolved. Trimming left V 2 bases short and J 0 bases short, with 8 bases between. The CDR3 totals 16 residues. From germline, CDR1 is MNHEY and CDR2 SVGAGI. The CDR3 reads CASSYEVHSGANVLTF. The CDR3 nucleotides read TGTGCCAGCAGTTACGAGGTCCACTCTGGGGCCAACGTCCTGACTTTC.

This chain joins TRBV11-1 and TRBJ2-3, with D perhaps TRBD2 (6 bases). The CDR3 is 14 amino acids. Germline assignment: CDR1 SGHAT and CDR2 FQDESV (reference sequence). V was clipped by 4 bases and J by 5 bases, with 13 bases between them. The CDR3 DNA is TGTGCCAGCAGCTCGACTAGACCAGGAGATACGCAGTATTTT. Its translation: CASSSTRPGDTQYF.

The chain joins TRBV19 to TRBJ1-2; D is undetermined. The length of the CDR3 is 13 residues. V was shortened by 5 bases and J by 4 bases, with 11 bases between the two germline ends. CDR1 and CDR2 from the germline V gene are LNHDA and SQIVND (reference sequence). CDR3 region: CASSAGGLYGYTF. The DNA of the CDR3 is TGTGCCAGTAGTGCGGGAGGACTCTATGGCTACACCTTC. Supplemented by reference TRBV19 and TRBJ1-2, the full variable domain reads DGGITQSPKYLFRKEGQNVTLSCEQNLNHDAMYWYRQDPGQGLRLIYYSQIVNDFQKGDIAEGYSVSREKKESFPLTVTSAQKNPTAFYLCASSAGGLYGYTFGSGTRLTVV.

This clone was detected a few times. The chain carries TRBV6-5 and TRBJ2-3; D is perhaps TRBD2 (5 bases). The ends were cut back, 5 bases at V and 5 bases at J, with 11 bases in the middle. CDR3 length: 13 residues. In germline, CDR1 is MNHEY, CDR2 SVGAGI. Here the CDR3 reads CASSPDWRDTQYF. The CDR3 DNA reads as TGTGCCAGCAGTCCGGACTGGAGAGATACGCAGTATTTT.

Note on this clone: A junction end diverges from the germline sequence, so it may reflect a read error. The chain combines TRBV18 with TRBJ1-1; TRBD1 matches at 10 bases. The CDR3 length is 15 residues. Germline values: CDR1 KGHSH, CDR2 LQKENI. CDR3 sequence (DNA): TGTGCCAGCTCCCCACAGGGACAGGGGTACACTGAAGCTTTCTTT. Translating it yields CASSPQGQGYTEAFF.

The rearrangement links TRBV7-2 to TRBJ2-7; tentative D call: TRBD1 (6 bases). The CDR3 length is 15 residues. CDR1 is SGHTA, CDR2 FQGNSA, per germline. Trimming took off 5 bases at V and 4 bases at J, with 18 bases between the two ends. The DNA of the CDR3 is TGTGCCAGCAGCGACACCGGGACAATTATGTACGAGCAGTACTTC. It translates to CASSDTGTIMYEQYF.

The chain joins TRBV6-4 to TRBJ2-4, with a weak D call TRBD2 (5 bases). The germline gives CDR1 MRHNA, CDR2 SNTAGT. CDR3 length: 16 residues. V was clipped by 3 bases and J by 1 base, with 13 bases between them. The CDR3 nucleotides read TGTGCCAGCAGTGAGCTGAGGGCGCCGGCCAAAAACATTCAGTACTTC. Its translation: CASSELRAPAKNIQYF.

V and J are TRBV6-5 and TRBJ2-7, with D possibly matching TRBD1 (5 bases). The ends were cut back, 2 bases at V and 5 bases at J, with 13 bases in the middle. Germline lookup yields CDR1 MNHEY and CDR2 SVGAGI. This CDR3 has 14 residues. The CDR3 sequence: CASSYLREVNEQYF. DNA of the CDR3: TGTGCCAGCAGTTACCTCAGGGAAGTCAACGAGCAGTACTTC.

The chain carries TRBV28 and TRBJ2-1; a possible D gene is TRBD2 (7 bases). Trimming shortened V by 3 bases and J by 4 bases, and 16 bases separated the two germline ends. The V gene's germline CDR1 is MDHEN and CDR2 SYDVKM. The CDR3 runs 16 residues. CDR3 sequence reads: CASSLGGGAAYNEQFF. The CDR3 DNA follows: TGTGCCAGCAGTTTGGGGGGGGGCGCAGCTTACAATGAGCAGTTCTTC.

The genes are TRBV30 and TRBJ2-3, with D unresolved. The CDR3 contains 13 residues. Trimming removed 3 bases from V and 10 bases from J, with 17 bases in between. CDR1 GTSNPN and CDR2 SVGIG come from the germline V gene (reference sequence). In DNA, the CDR3 is TGTGCCTGGAGCTTGCCTAATAGCTACTCGCAGTATTTT. Protein: CAWSLPNSYSQYF.

This clone was seen only once. The CDR3 reads CATRQGVSSNQPQHF. The CDR3 bases are TGTGCCACCAGGCAAGGGGTGAGTAGCAATCAGCCCCAGCATTTT. The chain recombines TRBV27 with TRBJ1-5; possibly TRBD1 for D (5 bases). Trimming took 10 bases from V and 0 from J, leaving 16 bases between them. Germline CDR1 and CDR2: MNHEY and SMNVEV (reference sequence). This CDR3 has 15 amino acids.

The CDR3 DNA sequence: TGTGCCAGCAGCCCATCCGGGACAGGGGACGAAAAACTGTTTTTT. This codes for CASSPSGTGDEKLFF. The chain links TRBV5-5 to TRBJ1-4; 10 bases are shared with TRBD1. The CDR3 covers 15 residues. CDR1 is SGHKS, CDR2 YYEKEE, per germline (reference sequence). Trimming cost V 4 bases and J 8 bases; bases outside gene matches: 8.

J is TRBJ1-2 and V is TRBV3-1 (or the pseudogene TRBV3-2), with D unclear. The CDR3 has 13 amino acids. V was trimmed by 4 bases and J by 6 bases, leaving 12 bases between them. Germline V gene sequence: CDR1 LGHDT, CDR2 YNNKEL (reference sequence). The CDR3 DNA is TGTGCCAGCAGCCCTCTGGAGGGAGATGGCTACACCTTC. Translation: CASSPLEGDGYTF.

The rearrangement links TRBV7-9 to TRBJ1-1; no firm D call. Between the trimmed V and J ends, which lost 3 bases and 3 bases, there was a span of 11 bases. CDR3 length: 14 residues. The V gene's germline CDR1 is SEHNR and CDR2 FQNEAQ (reference sequence). The CDR3 nucleotides are TGTGCCAGCAGCTTGTACAGAACCGACACTGAAGCTTTCTTT. Translating gives CASSLYRTDTEAFF.

V usage is TRBV5-1 and J usage is TRBJ2-7; tentative D call: TRBD1 (5 bases). V dropped 0 bases and J dropped 2 bases, with 15 bases sitting between them. CDR1 is SGHRS, CDR2 YFSETQ, per germline. The CDR3 contains 16 residues. DNA of the CDR3: TGCGCCAGCAGCTTGGCCCCGGACGCAGGGACCTACGAGCAGTACTTC. Amino acid sequence: CASSLAPDAGTYEQYF.

The CDR3 DNA is TGTGCCAGCAGCTCTCGGACAGGGCCCACCGGGGAGCTGTTTTTT. Its translation is CASSSRTGPTGELFF. The gene calls are TRBV7-2 and TRBJ2-2; 8 bases fit TRBD1. Germline V gene lookup returns CDR1 SGHTA and CDR2 FQGNSA. V gave up 4 bases and J gave up 4 bases; unmatched junction bases: 5. CDR3 length: 15 residues.

The chain recombines TRBV10-1 with TRBJ2-1, with D possibly being TRBD2 (5 bases). Trimming cost V 3 bases and J 0 bases, with 12 bases left between them. CDR3 size: 16 residues. Germline CDR1 is WNHNN and CDR2 is SYGVQD (reference sequence). CDR3 coding DNA: TGCGCCAGCAGTGACGCTTCGGGGAACTCCTACAATGAGCAGTTCTTC. Protein product: CASSDASGNSYNEQFF.

The CDR3 spells CASSPDAGWTEAFF. For the CDR3, the DNA is TGTGCCAGCAGCCCTGATGCGGGCTGGACTGAAGCTTTCTTT. The V call is TRBV7-3, the J call TRBJ1-1; D not resolved. This CDR3 spans 14 amino acids. The V end was cut by 5 bases, the J end by 5 bases, with 15 bases between. Germline V gene data show CDR1 as SGHTA and CDR2 as FQGTGA.

The chain carries TRBV7-3 and TRBJ1-1; TRBD1 matches 7 bases. This CDR3 comprises 13 residues. V lost 6 bases and J lost 0; bases outside the gene matches: 1. Germline V gene sequence: CDR1 SGHTA, CDR2 FQGTGA. CDR3 bases: TGTGCCAGCAGGGGACAGCTGAACACTGAAGCTTTCTTT. Translating gives CASRGQLNTEAFF.

This rearrangement joins TRBV6-5 to TRBJ2-1; the match to TRBD2 covers 8 bases. Losses at the gene ends were 5 bases for V and 9 bases for J; bases not matched to a gene: 6. Germline-derived CDR1 and CDR2 are MNHEY and SVGAGI. The CDR3 covers 13 residues. The CDR3 sequence: CASSKSGRREQFF. The CDR3 DNA reads TGTGCCAGCAGTAAGAGCGGGAGACGTGAGCAGTTCTTC.

This sequence joins TRBV27 and TRBJ1-6; 8 bases align to TRBD1. CDR1 is MNHEY, CDR2 SMNVEV, per germline (reference sequence). The CDR3 contains 15 residues. V trimming: 0 bases; J trimming: 9 bases; junction bases outside the gene matches: 4. The CDR3 is CASSLSGQGASPLHF. CDR3 sequence (DNA): TGTGCCAGCAGTTTATCCGGCCAGGGGGCTTCACCCCTCCACTTT.